The rows below give T cell receptor beta chains drawn from one sample of a study of beta chain features in type 1 diabetes. The protocol was immunoSEQ multiplex PCR, while the TCRdb copy is restricted to in-frame clones and leaves out a portion. The data show 500,000 to 650,000 clones, 9.5% to 15% seen once. Source material: naive CD4+ T cells from blood. The receptor set was obtained from a young man with type 1 diabetes. The CDR3 runs from the conserved cysteine through the conserved F or W. The D gene is left open where the match is weak. The size field is filled for only some rows; it gives once, few, many or a size class.

D gene	V gene	clone size	J gene	CDR3 DNA	CDR3 protein
.	TRBV29-1	.	TRBJ2-7	TGCAGCGTGGTAAAGACGGCTTACGAGCAGTACTTC	CSVVKTAYEQYF
TRBD2	TRBV9	.	TRBJ2-2	TGTGCCAGCAGCGCTGGGGGAGGGTTTACGAACACCGGGGAGCTGTTTTTT	CASSAGGGFTNTGELFF
.	TRBV7-9	.	TRBJ1-2	TGTGCCAGCAGCTTAATGCGGTTTGGGAACTATGGCTACACCTTC	CASSLMRFGNYGYTF
.	TRBV7-9	few	TRBJ2-7	TGTGCCAGCAGCCTACCCCGGACAAGCTCCTACGAGCAGTACTTC	CASSLPRTSSYEQYF
TRBD1	TRBV6-5	few	TRBJ2-1	TGTGCCAGCAGTTACCGGGGACAGGGCCACAATGAGCAGTTCTTC	CASSYRGQGHNEQFF
.	TRBV29-1	.	TRBJ2-2	TGCAGCGGAAGGCAGCAAGGCGGGGAGCTGTTTTTT	CSGRQQGGELFF
.	TRBV29-1	few	TRBJ1-1	TGCAGCGTTGTACAGAAAATGAACACTGAAGCTTTCTTT	CSVVQKMNTEAFF
.	TRBV2	.	TRBJ2-5	TGTGCCAGCAACGATTTAGCGGCAGCGGAGACCCAGTACTTC	CASNDLAAAETQYF
TRBD1	TRBV6-6	few	TRBJ1-2	TGTGCCAGCAGACAGGACAGGGGTACATATGGCTACACCTTC	CASRQDRGTYGYTF
.	TRBV6-5	.	TRBJ1-1	TGTGCCAGCAGTCTGGACAGTCCTATGAACACTGAAGCTTTCTTT	CASSLDSPMNTEAFF
.	TRBV6-1	.	TRBJ2-5	TGTGCCAGCAGTGAACCCTATCGGGAGACCCAGTACTTC	CASSEPYRETQYF
.	TRBV7-8	few	TRBJ2-7	TGTGCCAGCAGTTTAGTAACTTCAAAGGGCCTAGACTCCTACGAGCAGTACTTC	CASSLVTSKGLDSYEQYF
TRBD1	TRBV7-2	few	TRBJ2-7	TGTGCCAGCAGCTTACTAGGGACAGGGTCCTACGAGCAGTACTTC	CASSLLGTGSYEQYF
.	TRBV10-3	.	TRBJ2-7	TGTGCCATCAGGAACCGGGACACGACATTTGATGAGCAGTACTTC	CAIRNRDTTFDEQYF
.	TRBV25-1	few	TRBJ1-2	TGTGCCAGCAGTGCCCACAGGGACTTCAAGGATGGCTACACCTTC	CASSAHRDFKDGYTF
TRBD1	TRBV28	.	TRBJ1-2	TGTGCCAGCAGAGGGACAGGGACCTATGGCTACACCTTC	CASRGTGTYGYTF
TRBD1	TRBV9	.	TRBJ2-2	TGTGCCAGCAGCCCAACGGGACAGGGGAGAACCGGGGAGCTGTTTTTT	CASSPTGQGRTGELFF
.	TRBV7-9	few	TRBJ1-1	TGTGCCAGCAGCCCGACGGATCCGGGGTTTGCTGAAGCTTTCTTT	CASSPTDPGFAEAFF
.	TRBV11-2	.	TRBJ2-5	TGTGCCAGCAGCTTAGGCGGGGACTCCGGCGTGGCCCAGTACTTC	CASSLGGDSGVAQYF
.	TRBV30	.	TRBJ1-5	TGTGCCTGGAGTGTACCAGGGGAGGGAAGCTGGGGCAATCAGCCCCAGCATTTT	CAWSVPGEGSWGNQPQHF
.	TRBV12-5	.	TRBJ2-3	TGTGCTAGTGGACCGGGACAAATCATTTCTAGCACAGATACGCAGTATTTT	CASGPGQIISSTDTQYF
.	TRBV4-3	few	TRBJ2-1	TGCGCCAGCAGCCAAGCCCCAGGTACCCCCCACAATGAGCAGTTCTTC	CASSQAPGTPHNEQFF
.	TRBV6-6	.	TRBJ1-3	TGTGCCAGCAGCACCATTTATGGGGATCAAAACACCATATATTTT	CASSTIYGDQNTIYF
.	TRBV6-5	once	TRBJ1-2	TGTGCCAGCAGCCCTGACAGAACCTATGGCTACACCTTC	CASSPDRTYGYTF
.	TRBV7-3	.	TRBJ1-2	TGTGCCAGCAGCCGCGGATCGGGGTATGGCTACACCTTC	CASSRGSGYGYTF
.	TRBV27	few	TRBJ2-2	TGTGCCAGCAGTTTATCATCCGGGGGATACACCGGGGAGCTGTTTTTT	CASSLSSGGYTGELFF
.	TRBV29-1	.	TRBJ2-7	TGCAGCGGCACCCGGGGAAACGAGCAGTACTTC	CSGTRGNEQYF